These 20 T cell receptor beta chains share one sample of origin, sequenced in a study of blood T cell repertoires in COVID-19. The repertoire was sequenced with immunoSEQ multiplex PCR; TCRdb's copy has only in-frame clones and lacks some. The data hold about 300,000 clones, with around 90% observed a single time. The specimen sequenced was PBMCs or T cells enriched from blood (not recorded which). These receptors originate from a woman aged 18-35 years with acute COVID-19.

This clone was seen once. The chain joins TRBV5-1 to TRBJ2-7; 9 nucleotides match TRBD2. The germline V gene has CDR1 SGHRS and CDR2 YFSETQ. This CDR3 is 14 amino acids long. Germline trimming cut 3 bases from V and 6 bases from J; bases unmatched to any gene: 7. Here the CDR3 reads CASSSVVAGVEQYF. CDR3 nucleotides: TGCGCCAGCAGCTCGGTGGTAGCGGGAGTCGAGCAGTACTTC.

V gene TRBV19 combines with J gene TRBJ1-3, with a possible D match to TRBD1 (6 bases). Trimming stripped 6 bases from V and 9 bases from J, with 24 bases between. The CDR3 is made up of 16 amino acids. Germline values: CDR1 LNHDA, CDR2 SQIVND (reference sequence). CDR3 sequence: CASRQWGPRNKSTIYF. CDR3 bases: TGTGCCAGTAGGCAGTGGGGGCCCAGGAATAAGAGCACCATATATTTT.

This clone has only a few counts. This chain joins TRBV18 and TRBJ2-7; D is perhaps TRBD1 (6 bases). CDR1 and CDR2 from the germline V gene are KGHSH and LQKENI. The CDR3 has 14 residues. Trimming left V 0 bases short and J 2 bases short, with 8 bases between. CDR3 region: CASSPPQGPYEQYF. Here the CDR3 DNA reads TGTGCCAGCTCACCACCCCAGGGGCCCTACGAGCAGTACTTC.

The rearrangement joins TRBV14 to TRBJ2-3, with D possibly being TRBD2 (5 bases). Germline-derived CDR1 and CDR2 are SGHDN and FVKESK. The CDR3 is 13 residues long. Trimming shortened V by 2 bases and J by 6 bases, and 9 bases separated the two germline ends. The CDR3 spells CASSQLRADTQYF. The DNA for the CDR3 is TGTGCCAGCAGCCAATTGAGGGCTGATACGCAGTATTTT.

The chain links TRBV18 to TRBJ2-2; D perhaps matches TRBD1 (5 bases). V lost 9 bases and J 0 bases, leaving 11 bases between the germline ends. Germline lookup yields CDR1 KGHSH and CDR2 LQKENI. The CDR3 is 14 residues long. CDR3 DNA sequence: TGTGCCAGTTACGACAGAGCGAACACCGGGGAGCTGTTTTTT. This sequence encodes CASYDRANTGELFF.

The V gene is TRBV7-9, the J gene TRBJ2-7, with TRBD1 matching 10 bases. Unmatched junction bases numbered 9, after V lost 9 bases and J lost 7 bases. Germline V gene sequence: CDR1 SEHNR, CDR2 FQNEAQ (reference sequence). The CDR3 length is 13 residues. As DNA, the CDR3 is TGTGCCAGGTGGGACAGGGGACCGTCGGAGCAGTACTTC. Translated: CARWDRGPSEQYF.

This clone was seen once. The V call is TRBV5-6, the J call TRBJ2-3, with TRBD2 matching over 11 bases. The CDR3 is made up of 16 amino acids. CDR1 and CDR2 (germline): SGHDT, YYEEEE. J was trimmed by 2 bases and V by 4 bases; bases with no gene match: 6. In DNA, the CDR3 is TGTGCCAGCAGCCTTATAGCGGGAGGGACCACAGATACGCAGTATTTT. It encodes CASSLIAGGTTDTQYF. Variable domain in full (rest from reference TRBV5-6 and TRBJ2-3): DAGVTQSPTHLIKTRGQQVTLRCSPKSGHDTVSWYQQALGQGPQFIFQYYEEEERQRGNFPDRFSGHQFPNYSSELNVNALLLGDSALYLCASSLIAGGTTDTQYFGPGTRLTVL.

The J gene is TRBJ2-3, the V gene TRBV19, with 8 bases aligning to TRBD2. Germline CDR1 LNHDA, CDR2 SQIVND (reference sequence). J was trimmed by 3 bases and V by 9 bases; bases with no gene match: 8. CDR3 size: 14 residues. CDR3 sequence (DNA): TGTGCCAGCCTCAATAGCGGGGAGACAGATACGCAGTATTTT. This codes for CASLNSGETDTQYF.

This clone is a singleton in its sample. CDR3 sequence reads: CASSLEQGADEFSPLHF. As DNA, the CDR3 is TGTGCCAGCAGCTTAGAACAGGGGGCGGACGAATTTTCACCCCTCCACTTT. The chain carries TRBV7-9 and TRBJ1-6; 9 nucleotides align to TRBD1. V was clipped by 1 base and J by 9 bases; unmatched bases: 10. The CDR3 covers 17 residues. CDR1 and CDR2 from the germline V gene are SEHNR and FQNEAQ (reference sequence). Full variable domain (remainder filled in from reference TRBV7-9 and TRBJ1-6): DTGVSQNPRHKITKRGQNVTFRCDPISEHNRLYWYRQTLGQGPEFLTYFQNEAQLEKSRLLSDRFSAERPKGSFSTLEIQRTEQGDSAMYLCASSLEQGADEFSPLHFGNGTRLTVT.

The V and J genes are TRBV18 and TRBJ2-1; no definite D call. Per germline, CDR1 KGHSH and CDR2 LQKENI. V was cut by 2 bases and J by 10 bases, with 9 bases left in between. The CDR3 covers 12 residues. DNA for the CDR3: TGTGCCAGCTCACCAGAGAAACCCGAGCAGTTCTTC. This codes for CASSPEKPEQFF. Full variable domain (missing parts from reference TRBV18 and TRBJ2-1): NAGVMQNPRHLVRRRGQEARLRCSPMKGHSHVYWYRQLPEEGLKFMVYLQKENIIDESGMPKERFSAEFPKEGPSILRIQQVVRGDSAAYFCASSPEKPEQFFGPGTRLTVL.

The rearrangement links TRBV28 to TRBJ1-2; 7 bases align to TRBD1. Germline values: CDR1 MDHEN, CDR2 SYDVKM. The V gene end was trimmed by 9 bases and the J gene end by 4 bases; junction bases not matched to a gene: 8. The CDR3 has 13 residues. The CDR3 DNA is TGTGCCAGTAACGGTGACAGGGTCTATGGCTACACCTTC. It specifies CASNGDRVYGYTF.

The chain has TRBV4-1 and TRBJ1-1; TRBD1 matches at 10 bases. V was pared by 0 bases and J by 3 bases, with 16 bases of the junction left unmatched. The CDR3 consists of 20 residues. From germline, CDR1 is MGHRA and CDR2 YSYEKL. The CDR3 nucleotides are TGCGCCAGCAGCCAAGATCCCCGGGGACAGGGGAGGTTATCGGACACTGAAGCTTTCTTT. Protein: CASSQDPRGQGRLSDTEAFF.

The rearrangement uses TRBV7-9 and TRBJ2-1; 9 positions agree with TRBD2. The CDR3 is made up of 16 amino acids. After removal of 2 bases from V and 7 bases from J, the junction contained 9 bases not matched to a gene. Germline V gene lookup returns CDR1 SEHNR and CDR2 FQNEAQ (reference sequence). CDR3 bases: TGTGCCAGCAGCTTATCTGCGGGAGGGTGGGCTAATGAGCAGTTCTTC. This sequence encodes CASSLSAGGWANEQFF.

The CDR3 sequence is CASSLRRPNYGYTF. The CDR3 bases are TGTGCCAGCAGCTTGAGGAGACCTAACTATGGCTACACCTTC. The V and J genes are TRBV5-8 and TRBJ1-2; D call uncertain. Trimming took 1 base from V and 0 from J, leaving 7 bases between them. This CDR3 spans 14 amino acids. CDR1 is SGHTS, CDR2 YDEGEE, per germline.

Only a few counts were recorded for this clone. The chain has TRBV3-1 (or the pseudogene TRBV3-2) and TRBJ2-7, with 9 bases aligning to TRBD1. Germline CDR1 is LGHDT and CDR2 is YNNKEL (reference sequence). The CDR3 extends over 14 amino acids. The V and J ends lost 3 bases and 6 bases, in that order; junction bases with no gene match: 6. CDR3 region: CASSHRDRVAEQYF. CDR3 nucleotides: TGTGCCAGCAGCCACCGGGACAGGGTTGCCGAGCAGTACTTC.

The gene calls are TRBV19 and TRBJ2-3; the match to TRBD2 covers 8 bases. The CDR3 extends over 16 amino acids. J was trimmed by 4 bases and V by 5 bases; bases with no gene match: 11. Germline V gene lookup returns CDR1 LNHDA and CDR2 SQIVND (reference sequence). In DNA form, the CDR3 reads TGTGCCAGTAGTCCCCGGACTAGCCAAGGAGCAGATACGCAGTATTTT. As protein: CASSPRTSQGADTQYF.

This chain uses TRBV10-1 with TRBJ1-1; the D is unclear. This CDR3 has 15 residues. Trimming removed 2 bases from V and 3 bases from J, with 13 bases in between. Germline V gene sequence: CDR1 WNHNN, CDR2 SYGVQD (reference sequence). The CDR3 nucleotides read TGCGCCAGCAGTGAGGCAACCGGCGGCTACACTGAAGCTTTCTTT. Translating gives CASSEATGGYTEAFF.

The genes are TRBV12-3 or TRBV12-4 and TRBJ1-4; no clear D. With 8 bases removed from V and 4 bases from J, the gap between germline ends came to 11 bases. The CDR3 consists of 13 residues. The CDR3 is CASAGSHNEKLFF. In DNA, the CDR3 is TGTGCCAGCGCGGGCTCACATAATGAAAAACTGTTTTTT.

The chain links TRBV7-2 to TRBJ2-4, with 8 positions matching TRBD1. Trimming at V came to 5 bases and at J to 1 base, leaving 7 bases not matched to a gene. There are 16 residues in the CDR3. CDR1 is SGHTA, CDR2 FQGNSA, per germline. The CDR3 sequence is CASSPGGLPAKNIQYF. The CDR3 bases are TGTGCCAGCAGCCCAGGGGGCCTTCCTGCCAAAAACATTCAGTACTTC.

The V gene is TRBV11-2, the J gene TRBJ1-1, with D tentatively TRBD1 (5 bases). Germline CDR1 is SGHAT and CDR2 is FQNNGV. This CDR3 contains 18 residues. V was trimmed by 5 bases and J by 6 bases, leaving 28 bases between them. Here the CDR3 DNA reads TGTGCCAGCAGCAAATCCCAACCAAGACAGAACTACAAAGCTGAAGCTTTCTTT. Translating gives CASSKSQPRQNYKAEAFF. Variable domain in full (rest from reference TRBV11-2 and TRBJ1-1): EAGVAQSPRYKIIEKRQSVAFWCNPISGHATLYWYQQILGQGPKLLIQFQNNGVVDDSQLPKDRFSAERLKGVDSTLKIQPAKLEDSAVYLCASSKSQPRQNYKAEAFFGQGTRLTVV.